Following are 16 T cell receptor beta chains from one sample sequenced in a study of T cells in Graves' hyperthyroidism and ophthalmopathy. Template material for amplifying TCR beta CDR3 regions consisted of RNA transcripts. In the first-round RT-PCR of the TCR CDR3, the HTBI primer set was used. TCRdb reanalysed the multiplex PCR reads using MiXCR and keeps one entry per CDR3 protein. The repertoire holds some 370,000 distinct CDR3 sequences, with over 13% as singletons. Sequenced sample: blood. The receptor source for this set is a man aged 50-59 years with Graves' ophthalmopathy.

This clonotype was observed many times. The chain joins TRBV5-1 to TRBJ2-1; D not resolved. Looked up from germline, CDR1 is SGHRS and CDR2 is YFSETQ. Trimming left V 0 bases short and J 0 bases short, with 10 bases between. The CDR3 is 16 amino acids. DNA for the CDR3: TGCGCCAGCAGCTTGGTGGGTCAGAGCTCCTACAATGAGCAGTTCTTC. The encoded protein is CASSLVGQSSYNEQFF.

This clonotype occurred a few times. The V gene is TRBV19, the J gene TRBJ2-1; the D is unclear. Trimming pared 1 base from V and 8 bases from J, leaving 6 bases between. This CDR3 contains 12 residues. The germline V gene has CDR1 LNHDA and CDR2 SQIVND (reference sequence). CDR3 nucleotides: TGTGCCAGTAGTATAGCGTCGGATGAGCAGTTCTTC. Protein product: CASSIASDEQFF.

The chain employs TRBV19 and TRBJ2-5; D call uncertain. Deletions cut 5 bases from V and 5 bases from J, with 9 bases between. CDR1 LNHDA and CDR2 SQIVND come from the germline V gene (reference sequence). This CDR3 has 12 amino acids. The CDR3 DNA sequence: TGTGCCAGTAGTGCGTACGGGGAGACCCAGTACTTC. The encoded protein is CASSAYGETQYF.

This clonotype was recorded at least ten times. J is TRBJ2-3 and V is TRBV13; D unresolved. The CDR3 covers 12 residues. V shed 5 bases and J shed 0 bases, with 3 bases lying between them. Germline V gene data show CDR1 as PRHDT and CDR2 as FYEKMQ (reference sequence). The CDR3 protein is CASSKSTDTQYF. The CDR3 nucleotides read TGTGCCAGCAGCAAGAGCACAGATACGCAGTATTTT.

This clonotype was observed a few times. This rearrangement joins TRBV6-5 to TRBJ2-5, with no clear D. This CDR3 has 11 residues. Germline assignment: CDR1 MNHEY and CDR2 SVGAGI. The V end lost 2 bases, the J end lost 9 bases, and 7 bases lay between the germline ends. The CDR3 region has the DNA TGTGCCAGCAGTTACCAAGGTCCCCAGTACTTC. Translation: CASSYQGPQYF.

The sample holds many counts of this clonotype. V gene TRBV30 combines with J gene TRBJ2-3, with 9 bases lining up with TRBD2. V shed 1 base, J shed 5 bases, and the junction held 1 base outside the gene matches. The germline CDR1 and CDR2 sequences are GTSNPN and SVGIG (reference sequence). The CDR3 length is 13 residues. In nucleotides, the CDR3 is TGTGCCTGGAGTGCACTAGCGGGAGATACGCAGTATTTT. It encodes CAWSALAGDTQYF. Looking up the rest from reference TRBV30 and TRBJ2-3 gives the full variable domain: SQTIHQWPATLVQPVGSPLSLECTVEGTSNPNLYWYRQAAGRGLQLLFYSVGIGQISSEVPQNLSASRPQDRQFILSSKKLLLSDSGFYLCAWSALAGDTQYFGPGTRLTVL.

This clonotype came up many times. This sequence joins TRBV24-1 and TRBJ2-3, with a possible D match to TRBD2 (7 bases). The CDR3 extends over 16 amino acids. Looked up from germline, CDR1 is KGHDR and CDR2 is SFDVKD. With 11 bases removed from V and 0 bases from J, the gap between germline ends came to 20 bases. The CDR3 reads CAISEGGEGSTDTQYF. CDR3 sequence (DNA): TGTGCCATCTCGGAAGGGGGGGAGGGAAGCACAGATACGCAGTATTTT.

The table lists this clonotype with many counts. This chain joins TRBV10-1 and TRBJ1-1, with 7 nucleotides matching TRBD1. Germline V gene sequence: CDR1 WNHNN, CDR2 SYGVQD (reference sequence). The CDR3 contains 15 residues. The J segment lost 0 bases and the V segment lost 2 bases, leaving 3 bases of the junction unmatched. The CDR3 coding sequence is TGCGCCAGCAGTGAGGAGGGACAGCTGAACACTGAAGCTTTCTTT. Amino acids: CASSEEGQLNTEAFF.

V gene TRBV4-1 combines with J gene TRBJ2-1, with D possibly being TRBD2 (5 bases). Trimming took off 1 base at V and 7 bases at J, with 14 bases between the two ends. This CDR3 spans 15 amino acids. Germline loops: CDR1 MGHRA, CDR2 YSYEKL. In nucleotides, the CDR3 is TGCGCCAGCAGCCAAGGGGCCGCGAGGAGGAATGAGCAGTTCTTC. Translating it yields CASSQGAARRNEQFF.

In its sample, this clonotype was seen many times. The chain joins TRBV20-1 to TRBJ2-5; 12 bases map to TRBD2. Losses at the gene ends were 1 base for V and 5 bases for J; bases not matched to a gene: 5. CDR3 length: 15 residues. The germline V gene encodes CDR1 DFQATT and CDR2 SNEGSKA (reference sequence). The CDR3 DNA is TGCAGTGCTAGAGGACTAGCGGGAGCGCTGGAGACCCAGTACTTC. Residues: CSARGLAGALETQYF.

This clonotype has just a few counts. The chain combines TRBV20-1 with TRBJ1-1; TRBD1 aligns across 9 bases. There are 13 residues in the CDR3. Germline V gene lookup returns CDR1 DFQATT and CDR2 SNEGSKA (reference sequence). The V gene end was trimmed by 5 bases and the J gene end by 4 bases; junction bases not matched to a gene: 5. CDR3 protein: CSAPQGAGTEAFF. The CDR3 DNA sequence: TGCAGTGCTCCACAGGGGGCTGGCACTGAAGCTTTCTTT.

Many counts were recorded for this clonotype. The genes are TRBV29-1 and TRBJ2-7; D unclear. The CDR3 consists of 12 residues. Germline CDR1 and CDR2: SQVTM and ANQGSEA. V was trimmed by 3 bases and J by 0 bases, leaving 6 bases between them. The CDR3 here is CSVEIGSYEQYF. CDR3 coding DNA: TGCAGCGTTGAGATCGGCTCCTACGAGCAGTACTTC.

This clonotype has more than one count but fewer than ten. Given a much more abundant clone one base away, this may be a read error. The V and J genes are TRBV5-6 and TRBJ2-1; D is unresolved. This CDR3 comprises 16 residues. V lost 4 bases and J 2 bases, leaving 16 bases between the germline ends. Germline assignment: CDR1 SGHDT and CDR2 YYEEEE. The CDR3 DNA reads TGTGCCAGCAGCCGACTCCAGGCAGAGGCCTACAATGAGCAGTTCTTC. It encodes CASSRLQAEAYNEQFF.

CDR3 DNA: TGCGCCAGCAGCCAAGTCGGCGACTCCTATGGCTACACCTTC. This encodes CASSQVGDSYGYTF. The chain carries TRBV4-1 and TRBJ1-2; D remains ambiguous. Trimming shortened V by 1 base and J by 4 bases, and 10 bases separated the two germline ends. CDR1 is MGHRA, CDR2 YSYEKL, per germline. The CDR3 loop spans 14 amino acids.

The table lists this clonotype with a few counts. The chain has TRBV6-1 and TRBJ1-2; maybe TRBD1 (5 bases). The CDR3 loop spans 13 amino acids. The V end lost 5 bases, the J end lost 8 bases, and 15 bases lay between the germline ends. Per germline, CDR1 MNHNS and CDR2 SASEGT. DNA of the CDR3: TGTGCCAGCAGTACAGGTTTAAATGGAGGCTACACCTTC. It codes for CASSTGLNGGYTF.

The genes are TRBV28 and TRBJ2-1; 9 positions match TRBD1. Per the germline V gene, CDR1 is MDHEN and CDR2 is SYDVKM. Trimming at V came to 9 bases and at J to 7 bases, leaving 10 bases not matched to a gene. The CDR3 is 14 residues long. CDR3 sequence reads: CASQVPDRGNEQFF. The CDR3 nucleotides read TGTGCCAGTCAAGTACCGGACAGGGGAAATGAGCAGTTCTTC. The full variable domain, with the rest looked up from reference TRBV28 and TRBJ2-1, is DVKVTQSSRYLVKRTGEKVFLECVQDMDHENMFWYRQDPGLGLRLIYFSYDVKMKEKGDIPEGYSVSREKKERFSLILESASTNQTSMYLCASQVPDRGNEQFFGPGTRLTVL.